This T cell receptor beta chain was sequenced in a study of blood T cell repertoires in COVID-19. Method: immunoSEQ multiplex PCR; TCRdb's copy keeps in-frame clones and lacks some. The data hold about 130,000 clones, with approximately 83% observed a single time. Germline CDR1 reads MNHEY; CDR2 reads SVGAGI. The CDR3 is 14 amino acids. The V end lost 5 bases, the J end lost 0 bases, and 7 bases lay between the germline ends. Sequencing was done on a sample of peripheral blood. The TCR comes from a woman aged 45 to 65 with acute or convalescent COVID-19. The genes are TRBV6-5 and TRBJ2-2; D is possibly TRBD1 (6 bases). CDR3: CASSRQANTGELFF. The CDR3 bases are TGTGCCAGCAGTAGACAGGCGAACACCGGGGAGCTGTTTTTT.